A selection of T cell receptor beta chains follows, all from one sample in a study of shared clonotypes between healthy human individuals. Profiled with immunoSEQ multiplex PCR; TCRdb holds only in-frame clones, not every one. The sample lists over a million clones, around three quarters seen once, with 0.55% to 0.7% in the top ten. Sample: memory CD4+ T cells from PBMCs. These receptors originate from a man aged 18 to 35 in good health. Some clones in this sample may be carry-over from other donors' samples. CDR3s include the opening cysteine and the closing phenylalanine or tryptophan. Each record gives: V gene, D gene, J gene, clone size, CDR3 protein, CDR3 DNA. D genes are given only for firm matches. Size values are once, few and many counts, or a class for expanded clones, and some rows have none.

V gene: TRBV5-4
D gene: TRBD1
J gene: TRBJ1-1
clone size: .
CDR3 protein: CASSLPGTAMNTEAFF
CDR3 DNA: TGTGCCAGCAGCTTACCCGGGACAGCCATGAACACTGAAGCTTTCTTT

V gene: TRBV11-2
D gene: TRBD1
J gene: TRBJ2-5
clone size: .
CDR3 protein: CASSSRTGRTQETQYF
CDR3 DNA: TGTGCCAGCAGCTCAAGGACAGGGCGGACCCAAGAGACCCAGTACTTC

V gene: TRBV7-2
D gene: TRBD2
J gene: TRBJ2-5
clone size: .
CDR3 protein: CASSIGPGLAEETQYF
CDR3 DNA: TGTGCCAGCAGCATCGGACCGGGACTAGCGGAAGAGACCCAGTACTTC

V gene: TRBV23-1
D gene: .
J gene: TRBJ2-7
clone size: .
CDR3 protein: CASSQFTYEQYF
CDR3 DNA: TGCGCCAGCAGTCAGTTTACATACGAGCAGTACTTC

V gene: TRBV6-6
D gene: TRBD2
J gene: TRBJ2-7
clone size: .
CDR3 protein: CASSYPAGGKEQYF
CDR3 DNA: TGTGCCAGCAGTTACCCAGCGGGAGGGAAGGAGCAGTACTTC

V gene: TRBV29-1
D gene: .
J gene: TRBJ1-2
clone size: .
CDR3 protein: CSVERGIYSGYTF
CDR3 DNA: TGCAGCGTTGAAAGAGGGATCTATAGTGGCTACACCTTC

V gene: TRBV5-1
D gene: TRBD1
J gene: TRBJ2-2
clone size: many
CDR3 protein: CASSSQGAVGELFF
CDR3 DNA: TGCGCCAGCAGTTCACAGGGGGCCGTCGGGGAGCTGTTTTTT

V gene: TRBV29-1
D gene: .
J gene: TRBJ2-6
clone size: .
CDR3 protein: CSVEQGGWYGANVLTF
CDR3 DNA: TGCAGCGTTGAACAGGGAGGCTGGTATGGGGCCAACGTCCTGACTTTC

V gene: TRBV5-1
D gene: .
J gene: TRBJ1-1
clone size: .
CDR3 protein: CASSLVQENTEAFF
CDR3 DNA: TGCGCCAGCAGCTTGGTTCAAGAGAACACTGAAGCTTTCTTT

V gene: TRBV11-2
D gene: .
J gene: TRBJ2-7
clone size: .
CDR3 protein: CASSPPSLVLYEQYF
CDR3 DNA: TGTGCCAGCAGCCCCCCATCGTTGGTCCTCTACGAGCAGTACTTC

V gene: TRBV6-1
D gene: TRBD2
J gene: TRBJ2-5
clone size: .
CDR3 protein: CASVELAGVETQYF
CDR3 DNA: TGTGCCAGCGTTGAACTAGCGGGAGTAGAGACCCAGTACTTC

V gene: TRBV9
D gene: TRBD2
J gene: TRBJ2-3
clone size: .
CDR3 protein: CASSVEGLAGDTQYF
CDR3 DNA: TGTGCCAGCAGCGTAGAGGGACTAGCGGGTGATACGCAGTATTTT

V gene: TRBV28
D gene: .
J gene: TRBJ1-5
clone size: .
CDR3 protein: CASSLGGRYQPQHF
CDR3 DNA: TGTGCCAGCAGTTTGGGGGGGCGTTATCAGCCCCAGCATTTT

V gene: TRBV7-8
D gene: TRBD2
J gene: TRBJ2-3
clone size: .
CDR3 protein: CASSLTSERTQYF
CDR3 DNA: TGTGCCAGCAGCTTGACTAGCGAAAGGACGCAGTATTTT

V gene: TRBV27
D gene: .
J gene: TRBJ2-1
clone size: .
CDR3 protein: CASSLLARESYNEQFF
CDR3 DNA: TGTGCCAGCAGTTTATTGGCAAGAGAATCCTACAATGAGCAGTTCTTC

V gene: TRBV7-9
D gene: TRBD2
J gene: TRBJ2-7
clone size: .
CDR3 protein: CASSSRGLAGAYEQYF
CDR3 DNA: TGTGCCAGCAGCTCGAGAGGACTAGCGGGGGCCTACGAGCAGTACTTC

V gene: TRBV4-1
D gene: TRBD1
J gene: TRBJ1-2
clone size: .
CDR3 protein: CASSQDLNRGVGGYTF
CDR3 DNA: TGCGCCAGCAGCCAAGATCTAAACAGGGGGGTTGGAGGCTACACCTTC

V gene: TRBV7-3
D gene: TRBD2
J gene: TRBJ2-2
clone size: .
CDR3 protein: CASSPGLAGYGELFF
CDR3 DNA: TGTGCCAGCAGCCCTGGACTAGCGGGGTACGGGGAGCTGTTTTTT

V gene: TRBV7-3
D gene: TRBD2
J gene: TRBJ2-7
clone size: .
CDR3 protein: CASSLTSGNSEQYF
CDR3 DNA: TGTGCCAGCAGCTTGACTAGCGGGAACTCCGAGCAGTACTTC

V gene: TRBV19
D gene: .
J gene: TRBJ1-2
clone size: .
CDR3 protein: CASAGESGYTF
CDR3 DNA: TGTGCCAGTGCCGGCGAGTCTGGCTACACCTTC

V gene: TRBV6-5
D gene: .
J gene: TRBJ2-7
clone size: once
CDR3 protein: CASRPFGSEWGEQYF
CDR3 DNA: TGTGCCAGCAGACCGTTCGGTAGTGAATGGGGGGAGCAGTACTTC

V gene: TRBV28
D gene: TRBD1
J gene: TRBJ2-5
clone size: .
CDR3 protein: CASSHGQGAGETQYF
CDR3 DNA: TGTGCCAGCAGTCACGGACAGGGGGCTGGAGAGACCCAGTACTTC

V gene: TRBV20-1
D gene: TRBD2
J gene: TRBJ2-3
clone size: .
CDR3 protein: CSATAGASGDF
CDR3 DNA: TGCAGTGCCACCGCGGGGGCTAGCGGGGATTTT

V gene: TRBV18
D gene: .
J gene: TRBJ1-3
clone size: few
CDR3 protein: CASSPVGGNTIYF
CDR3 DNA: TGTGCCAGCTCACCAGTAGGGGGGAACACCATATATTTT

V gene: TRBV28
D gene: .
J gene: TRBJ2-3
clone size: .
CDR3 protein: CASSLAGEGVIADTQYF
CDR3 DNA: TGTGCCAGCAGTCTCGCGGGGGAGGGGGTAATTGCAGATACGCAGTATTTT

V gene: TRBV10-3
D gene: TRBD2
J gene: TRBJ2-1
clone size: .
CDR3 protein: CAISPGLAYNEQFF
CDR3 DNA: TGTGCCATCAGCCCGGGACTAGCCTACAATGAGCAGTTCTTC

V gene: TRBV5-4
D gene: TRBD1
J gene: TRBJ2-7
clone size: .
CDR3 protein: CASSLGTAKTYEQYF
CDR3 DNA: TGTGCCAGCAGCCTCGGGACAGCCAAGACCTACGAGCAGTACTTC

V gene: TRBV28
D gene: .
J gene: TRBJ1-5
clone size: .
CDR3 protein: CASSLGGGNQPQHF
CDR3 DNA: TGTGCCAGCAGTTTAGGGGGCGGCAATCAGCCCCAGCATTTT

V gene: TRBV6-1
D gene: .
J gene: TRBJ1-4
clone size: .
CDR3 protein: CASYLNDATNEKLFF
CDR3 DNA: TGTGCCAGCTACCTTAACGATGCAACTAATGAAAAACTGTTTTTT

V gene: TRBV12-2
D gene: .
J gene: TRBJ2-7
clone size: .
CDR3 protein: CASRLERPVNGRPEPYEQYF
CDR3 DNA: TGTGCAAGTCGCTTAGAACGTCCAGTCAACGGGAGGCCCGAACCTTACGAGCAGTACTTC

V gene: TRBV6-5
D gene: TRBD1
J gene: TRBJ2-5
clone size: .
CDR3 protein: CASSKLTGGGETQYF
CDR3 DNA: TGTGCCAGCAGTAAACTGACAGGGGGCGGTGAGACCCAGTACTTC

V gene: TRBV1
D gene: .
J gene: TRBJ2-3
clone size: few
CDR3 protein: CTSSQAGLAGPTDTQYF
CDR3 DNA: TGCACCAGCAGCCAAGCGGGACTAGCGGGGCCCACAGATACGCAGTATTTT

V gene: TRBV19
D gene: .
J gene: TRBJ2-3
clone size: .
CDR3 protein: CASSTRGITDTQYF
CDR3 DNA: TGTGCCAGTAGTACCAGGGGTATTACAGATACGCAGTATTTT

V gene: TRBV11-2
D gene: .
J gene: TRBJ2-3
clone size: .
CDR3 protein: CASLISHGTDTQYF
CDR3 DNA: TGTGCCAGCCTGATTAGCCACGGTACAGATACGCAGTATTTT

V gene: TRBV11-3
D gene: TRBD2
J gene: TRBJ2-7
clone size: .
CDR3 protein: CASSLAGGSLYEQYF
CDR3 DNA: TGTGCCAGCAGTTTAGCGGGAGGGAGTCTCTACGAGCAGTACTTC

V gene: TRBV28
D gene: .
J gene: TRBJ1-4
clone size: few
CDR3 protein: CASSSPRFEKLFF
CDR3 DNA: TGTGCCAGCAGTTCCCCTCGCTTTGAAAAACTGTTTTTT

V gene: TRBV18
D gene: TRBD2
J gene: TRBJ2-1
clone size: .
CDR3 protein: CASSPAGGLDNEQFF
CDR3 DNA: TGTGCCAGCTCCCCGGCGGGAGGGTTGGACAATGAGCAGTTCTTC

V gene: TRBV7-9
D gene: TRBD1
J gene: TRBJ2-7
clone size: few
CDR3 protein: CASSLTGELRGQYF
CDR3 DNA: TGTGCCAGCAGCCTGACAGGGGAGCTACGAGGGCAGTACTTC

V gene: TRBV30
D gene: .
J gene: TRBJ1-5
clone size: .
CDR3 protein: CAWRGPGANQPQHF
CDR3 DNA: TGTGCCTGGAGGGGACCTGGGGCCAATCAGCCCCAGCATTTT

V gene: TRBV12-5
D gene: .
J gene: TRBJ2-3
clone size: few
CDR3 protein: CARAPGVPDTQYF
CDR3 DNA: TGTGCTAGGGCGCCGGGAGTTCCGGATACGCAGTATTTT

V gene: TRBV7-3
D gene: .
J gene: TRBJ2-1
clone size: .
CDR3 protein: CASSPGEAPEQFF
CDR3 DNA: TGTGCCAGCAGCCCAGGGGAGGCCCCAGAGCAGTTCTTC

V gene: TRBV14
D gene: .
J gene: TRBJ1-2
clone size: .
CDR3 protein: CASRRGVGGYTF
CDR3 DNA: TGTGCCAGCAGAAGGGGGGTTGGTGGCTACACCTTC

V gene: TRBV7-7
D gene: .
J gene: TRBJ2-7
clone size: .
CDR3 protein: CASSPGNGEQYF
CDR3 DNA: TGTGCCAGCAGCCCCGGGAATGGTGAGCAGTACTTC

V gene: TRBV18
D gene: TRBD1
J gene: TRBJ2-1
clone size: .
CDR3 protein: CASSGDRGTERNYNEQFF
CDR3 DNA: TGTGCCAGCTCAGGGGACCGAGGGACAGAAAGGAACTACAATGAGCAGTTCTTC

V gene: TRBV28
D gene: .
J gene: TRBJ2-7
clone size: few
CDR3 protein: CASRLQGAPAYEQYF
CDR3 DNA: TGTGCCAGCAGGTTACAGGGTGCGCCTGCCTACGAGCAGTACTTC

V gene: TRBV4-2
D gene: .
J gene: TRBJ2-1
clone size: .
CDR3 protein: CASSQDYRPINEQFF
CDR3 DNA: TGTGCCAGCAGCCAAGACTATCGGCCGATCAATGAGCAGTTCTTC

V gene: TRBV20-1
D gene: .
J gene: TRBJ1-2
clone size: .
CDR3 protein: CSAREDYGYTF
CDR3 DNA: TGCAGTGCGAGGGAAGACTATGGCTACACCTTC

V gene: TRBV7-2
D gene: TRBD1
J gene: TRBJ1-2
clone size: .
CDR3 protein: CASSLGTGRFGYTF
CDR3 DNA: TGTGCCAGCAGCTTGGGGACAGGGCGATTTGGCTACACCTTC

V gene: TRBV28
D gene: TRBD1
J gene: TRBJ1-4
clone size: once
CDR3 protein: CASRPLGQGIGEKLFF
CDR3 DNA: TGTGCCAGCAGACCTCTAGGACAGGGTATAGGGGAAAAACTGTTTTTT

V gene: TRBV28
D gene: TRBD2
J gene: TRBJ2-2
clone size: .
CDR3 protein: CASSSQQGTSGITGELFF
CDR3 DNA: TGTGCCAGCAGTTCACAACAGGGGACTAGCGGGATAACCGGGGAGCTGTTTTTT

V gene: TRBV19
D gene: TRBD2
J gene: TRBJ2-7
clone size: .
CDR3 protein: CASRVAGGPFYEQYF
CDR3 DNA: TGTGCCAGTAGAGTAGCGGGAGGGCCATTCTACGAGCAGTACTTC

V gene: TRBV5-1
D gene: TRBD1
J gene: TRBJ1-4
clone size: .
CDR3 protein: CASSTGQGDNEKLFF
CDR3 DNA: TGCGCCAGCAGCACCGGACAGGGAGATAATGAAAAACTGTTTTTT